This is a list of T cell receptor beta chains from one sample in a study of blood T cell repertoires in COVID-19. Data came from immunoSEQ multiplex PCR; TCRdb stores just in-frame clones and leaves some out. The sample has about 280,000 clones, roughly 89% seen once. The sample taken for sequencing was peripheral blood. These TCRs come from a woman in her 40s who had recovered from COVID-19. CDR3s include the opening cysteine and the closing phenylalanine or tryptophan. Expanded clones get a size class; other rows say once, few or many, or leave the size out.

>TRBJ2-5|14|TRBV10-2|NA
CASVRDRGQETQYF
>TRBJ2-1|18|TRBV3-1/TRBV3-2|NA
CASSRGGTSGYTPPEQFF
>TRBJ2-3|13|TRBV30|NA
CAWGGPGADTQYF
>TRBJ1-2|16|TRBV19|NA
CASSPGGTGADYGYTF
>TRBJ2-7|15|TRBV28|NA
CASSLPGQGAYEQYF
>TRBJ2-7|15|TRBV19|NA
CASSITGTGPYEQYF
>TRBJ2-1|16|TRBV6-5|once
CASSYGLGREGDEQFF
>TRBJ1-4|15|TRBV18|once
CASSRPGTGGEKLFF
>TRBJ2-3|16|TRBV5-5|NA
CASSLSSGTFTDTQYF
>TRBJ2-3|15|TRBV5-8|NA
CASSSRTGITDTQYF
>TRBJ2-3|15|TRBV5-1|NA
CASSFGSGSTDTQYF
>TRBJ2-3|16|TRBV5-8|once
CASSLGLGQGTDTQYF
>TRBJ1-4|14|TRBV9|NA
CASRRETTNEKLFF
>TRBJ2-1|16|TRBV4-1|few
CASSQDWASGRGEQFF
>TRBJ2-1|16|TRBV29-1|NA
CSVEEVAGVLSNEQFF
>TRBJ1-6|15|TRBV4-2|NA
CASSQVGGDNSPLHF
>TRBJ2-1|15|TRBV7-9|NA
CASTLSAGGFNEQFF
>TRBJ2-1|15|TRBV7-6|NA
CASSLGAGGDNEQFF
>TRBJ1-3|17|TRBV4-1|few
CASSQDLGEQGRNTIYF
>TRBJ2-7|18|TRBV10-3|once
CAISEPPGRQGGTHTQYF
>TRBJ2-2|16|TRBV5-6|once
CASSQEDRKKTGELFF
>TRBJ2-7|18|TRBV4-1|NA
CASSQGGGAGTGAYEQYF
>TRBJ2-2|14|TRBV24-1|NA
CATRQGDLSGELFF
>TRBJ2-5|16|TRBV5-6|NA
CASSWRVAGGRETQYF
>TRBJ1-2|13|TRBV24-1|NA
CATSDFAGYGYTF
>TRBJ2-7|17|TRBV9|NA
CASSASPSAGGYYEQYF
>TRBJ1-5|14|TRBV30|NA
CAWSAGMSNQPQHF
>TRBJ2-7|13|TRBV6-5|many
CASNDRGGYEQYF
>TRBJ2-1|17|TRBV5-4|NA
CASSLAWGGWNDNEQFF
>TRBJ2-7|15|TRBV18|NA
CASSPRTGLDYEQYF
>TRBJ2-2|14|TRBV6-1|NA
CASRRDYNTGELFF
>TRBJ1-2|18|TRBV19|NA
CASSDPLTRTGGSYGYTF
>TRBJ1-2|13|TRBV2|NA
CASSGTGMDGYTF
>TRBJ2-5|16|TRBV24-1|NA
CATSDRDRVIGETQYF